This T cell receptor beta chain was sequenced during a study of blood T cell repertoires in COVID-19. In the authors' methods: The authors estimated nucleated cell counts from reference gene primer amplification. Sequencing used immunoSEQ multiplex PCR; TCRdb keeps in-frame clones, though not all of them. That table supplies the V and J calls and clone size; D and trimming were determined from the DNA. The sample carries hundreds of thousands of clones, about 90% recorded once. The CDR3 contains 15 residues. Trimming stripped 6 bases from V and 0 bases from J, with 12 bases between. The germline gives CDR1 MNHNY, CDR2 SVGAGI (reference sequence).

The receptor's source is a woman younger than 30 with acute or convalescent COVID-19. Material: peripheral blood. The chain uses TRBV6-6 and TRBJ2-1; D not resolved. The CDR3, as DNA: TGTGCCAGCAGCCGTCCGGAGAGCTCCTACAATGAGCAGTTCTTC. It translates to CASSRPESSYNEQFF.